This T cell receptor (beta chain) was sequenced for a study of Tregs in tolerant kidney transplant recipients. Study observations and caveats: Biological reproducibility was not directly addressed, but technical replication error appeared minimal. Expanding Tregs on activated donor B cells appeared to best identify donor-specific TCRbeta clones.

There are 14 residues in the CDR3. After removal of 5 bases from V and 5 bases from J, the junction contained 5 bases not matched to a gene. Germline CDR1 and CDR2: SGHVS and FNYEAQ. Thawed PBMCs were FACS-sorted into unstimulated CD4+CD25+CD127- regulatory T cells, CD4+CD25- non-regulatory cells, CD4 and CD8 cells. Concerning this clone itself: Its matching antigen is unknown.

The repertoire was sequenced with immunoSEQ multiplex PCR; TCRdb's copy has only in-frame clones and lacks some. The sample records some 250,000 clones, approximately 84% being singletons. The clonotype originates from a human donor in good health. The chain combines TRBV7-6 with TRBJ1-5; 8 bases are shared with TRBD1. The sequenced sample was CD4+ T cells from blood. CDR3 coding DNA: TGTGCCAGCAGCCCGCCGGGACAGGATCAGCCCCAGCATTTT. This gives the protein CASSPPGQDQPQHF.